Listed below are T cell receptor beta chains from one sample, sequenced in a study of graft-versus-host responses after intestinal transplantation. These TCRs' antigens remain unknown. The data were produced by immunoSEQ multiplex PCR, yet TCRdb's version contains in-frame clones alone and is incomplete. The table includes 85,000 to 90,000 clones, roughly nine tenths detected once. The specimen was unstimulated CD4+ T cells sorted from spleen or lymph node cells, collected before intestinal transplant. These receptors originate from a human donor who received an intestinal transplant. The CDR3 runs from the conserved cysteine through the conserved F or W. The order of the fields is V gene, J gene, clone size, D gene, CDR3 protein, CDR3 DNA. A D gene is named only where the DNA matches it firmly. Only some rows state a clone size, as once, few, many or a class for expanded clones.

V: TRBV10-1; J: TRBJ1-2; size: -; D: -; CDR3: CASSEFPGSGYTF; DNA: TGCGCCAGCAGTGAGTTCCCAGGCTCTGGCTACACCTTC
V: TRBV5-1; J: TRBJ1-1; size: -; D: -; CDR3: CASSLGRVEAFF; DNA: TGCGCCAGCAGCTTGGGGCGGGTTGAAGCTTTCTTT
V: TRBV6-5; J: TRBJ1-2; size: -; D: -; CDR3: CASSYRGFGANYGYTF; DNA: TGTGCCAGCAGTTACCGGGGGTTTGGGGCTAACTATGGCTACACCTTC
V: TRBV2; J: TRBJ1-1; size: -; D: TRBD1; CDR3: CADRGGSTEAFF; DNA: TGTGCCGACAGGGGGGGGTCCACTGAAGCTTTCTTT
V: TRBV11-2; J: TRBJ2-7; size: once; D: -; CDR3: CASSFTGPLFLSYEQYF; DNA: TGTGCCAGCAGCTTCACAGGGCCCCTCTTCCTATCCTACGAGCAGTACTTC
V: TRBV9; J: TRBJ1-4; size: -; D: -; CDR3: CASSLKGAGYNEKLFF; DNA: TGTGCCAGCAGCTTAAAGGGAGCGGGGTATAATGAAAAACTGTTTTTT
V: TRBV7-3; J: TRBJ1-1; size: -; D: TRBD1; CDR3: CASSSDRENTEAFF; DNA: TGTGCCAGCAGCTCGGACAGGGAAAACACTGAAGCTTTCTTT
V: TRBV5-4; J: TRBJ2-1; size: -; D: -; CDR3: CASSLTRGMGSYNEQFF; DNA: TGTGCCAGCAGCCTAACGAGGGGGATGGGGTCCTACAATGAGCAGTTCTTC
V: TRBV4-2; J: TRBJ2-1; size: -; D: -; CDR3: CASSQGGGAYNEQFF; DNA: TGTGCCAGCAGCCAAGGAGGGGGGGCTTACAATGAGCAGTTCTTC
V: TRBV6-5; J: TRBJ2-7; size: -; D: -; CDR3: CASSSPGLSYEQYF; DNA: TGTGCCAGCAGTTCCCCGGGACTGAGCTACGAGCAGTACTTC
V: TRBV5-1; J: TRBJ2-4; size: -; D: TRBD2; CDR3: CASSYWTSVVGVAKNIQYF; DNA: TGCGCCAGCAGCTATTGGACTAGCGTCGTTGGCGTAGCCAAAAACATTCAGTACTTC
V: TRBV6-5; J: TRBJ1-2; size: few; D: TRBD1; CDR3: CASSYAGQGHYGYTF; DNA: TGTGCCAGCAGTTACGCGGGACAGGGCCACTATGGCTACACCTTC
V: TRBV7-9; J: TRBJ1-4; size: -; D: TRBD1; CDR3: CASSTRPGQGEKLFF; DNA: TGTGCCAGCAGCACCAGACCGGGACAGGGGGAAAAACTGTTTTTT
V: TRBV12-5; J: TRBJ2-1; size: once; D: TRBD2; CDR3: CASGEWGGHSYNEQFF; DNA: TGTGCTAGTGGTGAGTGGGGAGGGCACTCCTACAATGAGCAGTTCTTC
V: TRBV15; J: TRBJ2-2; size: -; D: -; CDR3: CATSREAGRDGELFF; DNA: TGTGCCACCAGCAGAGAGGCGGGGCGGGACGGGGAGCTGTTTTTT
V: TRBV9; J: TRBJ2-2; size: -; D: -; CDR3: CASSVREGELFF; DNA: TGTGCCAGCAGCGTGAGGGAGGGGGAGCTGTTTTTT
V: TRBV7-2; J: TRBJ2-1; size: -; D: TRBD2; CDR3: CASTGAGGPSNEQFF; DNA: TGTGCCAGCACAGGGGCGGGGGGGCCAAGCAATGAGCAGTTCTTC
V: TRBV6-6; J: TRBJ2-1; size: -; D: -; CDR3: CASSYVEGHRNEQFF; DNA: TGTGCCAGCAGTTACGTTGAGGGACACAGGAATGAGCAGTTCTTC
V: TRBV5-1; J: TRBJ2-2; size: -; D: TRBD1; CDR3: CASSFGDRDWTGELFF; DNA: TGCGCCAGCAGCTTCGGGGACAGGGATTGGACCGGGGAGCTGTTTTTT
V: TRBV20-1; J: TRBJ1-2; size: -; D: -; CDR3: CSARPVYGYTF; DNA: TGCAGTGCTAGGCCAGTCTATGGCTACACCTTC
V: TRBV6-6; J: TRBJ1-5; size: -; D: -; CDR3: CASSYSSPENQPQHF; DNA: TGTGCCAGCAGTTACTCGTCGCCAGAAAATCAGCCCCAGCATTTT
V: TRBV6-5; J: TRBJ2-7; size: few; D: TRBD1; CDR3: CASRAGQGALQYF; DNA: TGTGCCAGCAGGGCGGGACAGGGGGCTTTGCAGTACTTC
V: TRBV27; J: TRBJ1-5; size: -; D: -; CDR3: CASSLSAYNQPQHF; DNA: TGTGCCAGCAGTTTATCCGCGTACAATCAGCCCCAGCATTTT
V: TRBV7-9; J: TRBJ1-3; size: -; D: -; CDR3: CASSLRDSNSGNTIYF; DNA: TGTGCCAGCAGCTTACGAGACTCGAACTCTGGAAACACCATATATTTT
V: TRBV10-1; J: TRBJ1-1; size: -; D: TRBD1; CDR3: CASTRDRGGTEAFF; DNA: TGCGCCAGCACCCGGGACAGGGGTGGTACTGAAGCTTTCTTT
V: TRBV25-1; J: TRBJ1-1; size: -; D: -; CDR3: CASSDARGVAEAFF; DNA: TGTGCCAGCAGTGACGCTCGGGGGGTCGCTGAAGCTTTCTTT
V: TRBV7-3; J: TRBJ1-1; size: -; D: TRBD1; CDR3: CASSVQGDTEAFF; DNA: TGTGCCAGCAGCGTTCAGGGGGACACTGAAGCTTTCTTT
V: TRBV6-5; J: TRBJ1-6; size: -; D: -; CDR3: CASSYSGGELHF; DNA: TGTGCCAGCAGTTACTCTGGGGGCGAACTCCACTTT
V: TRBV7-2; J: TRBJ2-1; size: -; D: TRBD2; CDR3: CASSLAASGAGEQFF; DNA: TGTGCCAGCAGCTTAGCGGCTAGCGGGGCGGGGGAGCAGTTCTTC
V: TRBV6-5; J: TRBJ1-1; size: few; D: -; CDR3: CASSQGLGTEAFF; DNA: TGTGCCAGCAGCCAGGGCCTGGGGACTGAAGCTTTCTTT
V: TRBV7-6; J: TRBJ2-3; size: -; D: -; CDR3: CASSPDPSVDTQYF; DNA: TGTGCCAGCAGCCCCGACCCTAGCGTGGATACGCAGTATTTT
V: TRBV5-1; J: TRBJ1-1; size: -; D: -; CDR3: CASSLALNTEAFF; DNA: TGCGCCAGCAGCTTGGCGTTGAACACTGAAGCTTTCTTT
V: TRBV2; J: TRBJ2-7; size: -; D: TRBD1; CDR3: CASIRDRGFSEQYF; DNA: TGTGCCAGCATACGGGACAGGGGCTTTTCCGAGCAGTACTTC
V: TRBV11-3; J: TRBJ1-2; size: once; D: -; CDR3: CASSLGGTGYTF; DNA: TGTGCCAGCAGCTTGGGGGGAACTGGCTACACCTTC
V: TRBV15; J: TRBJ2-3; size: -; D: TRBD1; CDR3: CATSRDRGTGVPADTQYF; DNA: TGTGCCACCAGCAGAGATAGGGGGACAGGGGTTCCAGCAGATACGCAGTATTTT
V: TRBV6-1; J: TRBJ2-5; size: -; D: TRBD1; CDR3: CASSPPGTGGETQYF; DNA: TGTGCCAGCAGCCCTCCCGGGACAGGGGGCGAGACCCAGTACTTC
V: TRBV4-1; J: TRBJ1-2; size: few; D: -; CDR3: CASSQVTGIANYGYTF; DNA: TGCGCCAGCAGCCAAGTCACAGGCATAGCTAACTATGGCTACACCTTC
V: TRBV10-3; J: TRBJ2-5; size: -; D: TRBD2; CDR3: CAISPLGSGGEETQYF; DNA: TGTGCCATCAGCCCGCTGGGTAGCGGGGGGGAAGAGACCCAGTACTTC
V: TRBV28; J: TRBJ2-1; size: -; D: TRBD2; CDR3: CASSPLSGGADEQFF; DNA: TGTGCCAGCAGTCCCCTAAGCGGGGGGGCCGATGAGCAGTTCTTC
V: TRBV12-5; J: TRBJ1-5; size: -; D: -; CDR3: CASSPTTGLNQPQHF; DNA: TGTGCTAGTAGTCCCACGACAGGATTGAATCAGCCCCAGCATTTT
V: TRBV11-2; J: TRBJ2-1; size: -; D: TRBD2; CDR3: CASSRLAGGLGNEQFF; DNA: TGTGCCAGCAGCCGACTAGCGGGGGGGCTAGGTAATGAGCAGTTCTTC
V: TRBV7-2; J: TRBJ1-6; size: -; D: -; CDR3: CASSSPRGNNSPLHF; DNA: TGTGCCAGCAGCTCCCCACGCGGGAATAATTCACCCCTCCACTTT
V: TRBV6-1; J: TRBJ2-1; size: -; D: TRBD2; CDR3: CASTNPRGGDEQFF; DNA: TGTGCCAGCACGAACCCCCGGGGGGGCGATGAGCAGTTCTTC
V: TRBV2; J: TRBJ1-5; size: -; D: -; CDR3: CASRKGPNQPQHF; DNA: TGTGCCAGCAGAAAGGGGCCAAATCAGCCCCAGCATTTT
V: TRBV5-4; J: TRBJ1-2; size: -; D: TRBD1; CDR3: CASSLRTGALHYGYTF; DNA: TGTGCCAGCAGCTTGCGGACAGGGGCCCTACACTATGGCTACACCTTC
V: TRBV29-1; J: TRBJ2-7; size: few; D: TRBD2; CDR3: CSVVRLAGRDYEQYF; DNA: TGCAGCGTTGTGCGGCTAGCGGGGAGGGATTACGAGCAGTACTTC
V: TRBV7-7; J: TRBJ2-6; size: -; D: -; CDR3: CACGLTSGANVLTF; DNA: TGTGCTTGCGGGCTAACGTCTGGGGCCAACGTCCTGACTTTC
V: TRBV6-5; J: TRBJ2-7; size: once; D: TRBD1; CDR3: CASSYRGQGAYEQYF; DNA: TGTGCCAGCAGTTACCGCGGACAGGGGGCCTACGAGCAGTACTTC
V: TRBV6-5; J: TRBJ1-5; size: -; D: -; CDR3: CASSPDISQPQHF; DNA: TGTGCCAGCAGTCCCGACATCTCTCAGCCCCAGCATTTT
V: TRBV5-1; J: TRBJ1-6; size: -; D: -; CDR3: CASSLTGTVDSPLHF; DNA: TGCGCCAGCAGCTTGACAGGGACGGTTGATTCACCCCTCCACTTT
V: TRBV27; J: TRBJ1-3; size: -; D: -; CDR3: CASKRGSGNTIYF; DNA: TGTGCCAGCAAGAGGGGGTCTGGAAACACCATATATTTT
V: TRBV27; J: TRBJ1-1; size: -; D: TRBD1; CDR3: CASWNRGTEAFF; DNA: TGTGCCAGTTGGAACAGGGGAACTGAAGCTTTCTTT
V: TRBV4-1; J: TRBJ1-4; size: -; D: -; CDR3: CASSPLGGRGEKLFF; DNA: TGCGCCAGCAGCCCTCTGGGGGGGCGCGGGGAAAAACTGTTTTTT
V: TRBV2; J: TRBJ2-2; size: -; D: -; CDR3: CASRGPSNTGELFF; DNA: TGTGCCAGCAGGGGCCCTTCGAACACCGGGGAGCTGTTTTTT